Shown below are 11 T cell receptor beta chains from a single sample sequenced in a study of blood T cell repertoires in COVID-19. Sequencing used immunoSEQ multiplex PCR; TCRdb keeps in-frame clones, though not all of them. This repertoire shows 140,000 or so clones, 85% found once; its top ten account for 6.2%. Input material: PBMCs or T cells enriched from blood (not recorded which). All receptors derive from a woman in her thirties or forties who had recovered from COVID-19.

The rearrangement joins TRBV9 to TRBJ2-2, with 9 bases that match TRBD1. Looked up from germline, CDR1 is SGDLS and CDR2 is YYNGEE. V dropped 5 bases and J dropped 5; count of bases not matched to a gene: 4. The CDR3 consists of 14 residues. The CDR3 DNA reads TGTGCCAGCAGTAGGACAGGGGTTACCGGGGAGCTGTTTTTT. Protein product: CASSRTGVTGELFF.

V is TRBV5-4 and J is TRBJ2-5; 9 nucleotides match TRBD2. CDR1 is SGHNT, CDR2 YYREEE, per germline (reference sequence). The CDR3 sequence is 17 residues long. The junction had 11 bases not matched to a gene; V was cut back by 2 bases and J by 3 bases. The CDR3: CASSLGRGGLSKETQYF. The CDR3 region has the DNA TGTGCCAGCAGCTTAGGGCGGGGGGGCCTATCGAAAGAGACCCAGTACTTC.

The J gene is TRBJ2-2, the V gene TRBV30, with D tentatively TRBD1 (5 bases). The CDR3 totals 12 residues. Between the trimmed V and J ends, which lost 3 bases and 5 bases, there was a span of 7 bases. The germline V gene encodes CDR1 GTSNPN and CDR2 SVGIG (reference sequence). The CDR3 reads CAWRAGTGELFF. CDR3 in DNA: TGTGCCTGGAGGGCAGGGACCGGGGAGCTGTTTTTT.

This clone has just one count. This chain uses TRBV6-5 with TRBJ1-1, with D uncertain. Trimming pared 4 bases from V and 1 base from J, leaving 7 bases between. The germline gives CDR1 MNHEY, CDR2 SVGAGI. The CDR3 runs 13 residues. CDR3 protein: CASSLQRNTEAFF. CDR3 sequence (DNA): TGTGCCAGCAGTTTACAGAGGAACACTGAAGCTTTCTTT.

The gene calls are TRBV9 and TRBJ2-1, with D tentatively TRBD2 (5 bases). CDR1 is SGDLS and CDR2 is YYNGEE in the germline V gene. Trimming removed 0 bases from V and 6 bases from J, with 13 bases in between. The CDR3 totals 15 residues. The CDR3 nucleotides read TGTGCCAGCAGCGTAGCGGGGTCCCTTGGCAATGAGCAGTTCTTC. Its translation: CASSVAGSLGNEQFF. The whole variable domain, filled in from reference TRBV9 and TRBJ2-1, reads DSGVTQTPKHLITATGQRVTLRCSPRSGDLSVYWYQQSLDQGLQFLIQYYNGEERAKGNILERFSAQQFPDLHSELNLSSLELGDSALYFCASSVAGSLGNEQFFGPGTRLTVL.

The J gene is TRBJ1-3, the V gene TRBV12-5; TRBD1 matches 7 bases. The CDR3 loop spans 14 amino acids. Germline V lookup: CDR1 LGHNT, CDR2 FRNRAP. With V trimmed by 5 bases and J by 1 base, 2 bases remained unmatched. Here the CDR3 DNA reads TGTGCTAGTGGTCCAGGGGGTTCTGGAAACACCATATATTTT. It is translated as CASGPGGSGNTIYF.

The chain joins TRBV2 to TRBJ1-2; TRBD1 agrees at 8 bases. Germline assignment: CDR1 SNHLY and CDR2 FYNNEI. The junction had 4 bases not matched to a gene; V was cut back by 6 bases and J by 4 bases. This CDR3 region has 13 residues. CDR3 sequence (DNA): TGTGCCAGCAGCGGGACAGGAGGCTATGGCTACACCTTC. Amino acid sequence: CASSGTGGYGYTF.

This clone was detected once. CDR3 sequence (DNA): TGTGCCAGCAGCTTAGGTGGAGCAAATGAGCAGTTCTTC. It is translated as CASSLGGANEQFF. The rearrangement links TRBV11-2 to TRBJ2-1; unclear D gene. The CDR3 has 13 residues. V was pared by 1 base and J by 7 bases, with 8 bases between. CDR1 and CDR2 from the germline V gene are SGHAT and FQNNGV.

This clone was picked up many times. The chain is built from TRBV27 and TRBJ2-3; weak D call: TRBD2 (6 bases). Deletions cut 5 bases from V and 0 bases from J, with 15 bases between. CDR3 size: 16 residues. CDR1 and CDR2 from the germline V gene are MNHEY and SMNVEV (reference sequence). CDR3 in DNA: TGTGCCAGCAGTCCCCGACTAGTTTTAAGCACAGATACGCAGTATTTT. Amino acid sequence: CASSPRLVLSTDTQYF.

In nucleotides, the CDR3 is TGTGCCAGAAGCTTGTCCAGGGTTAGCAACGAGCAGTACTTC. Its protein is CARSLSRVSNEQYF. The chain recombines TRBV5-3 with TRBJ2-7; weak D call: TRBD1 (5 bases). TRBV5-3 is labeled an ORF, and its function is uncertain. V lost 1 base and J 5 bases, leaving 13 bases between the germline ends. This CDR3 has 14 amino acids.

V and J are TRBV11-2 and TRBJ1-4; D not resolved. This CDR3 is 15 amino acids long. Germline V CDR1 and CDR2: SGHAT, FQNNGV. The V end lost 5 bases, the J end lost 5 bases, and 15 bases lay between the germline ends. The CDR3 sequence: CASSHRRRANEKLFF. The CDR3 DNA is TGTGCCAGCAGCCATCGTAGGAGGGCCAATGAAAAACTGTTTTTT. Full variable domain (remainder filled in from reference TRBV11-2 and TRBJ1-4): EAGVAQSPRYKIIEKRQSVAFWCNPISGHATLYWYQQILGQGPKLLIQFQNNGVVDDSQLPKDRFSAERLKGVDSTLKIQPAKLEDSAVYLCASSHRRRANEKLFFGSGTQLSVL.